Shown below are 24 T cell receptor beta chains from a single sample sequenced in a study of cytomegalovirus exposure and HLA in healthy donors. PCR was performed using 60 Vbeta and 13 Jbeta primers. Profiling relied on immunoSEQ multiplex PCR, and the TCRdb table lists in-frame clones only, not all of them. This sample yields about 97,000 clones, of which around 60% are seen a single time; about 4.4% belongs to the top ten. The sample consisted of PBMCs. The receptors here all came from a human donor in good health.

This clone turned up a few times. The rearrangement joins TRBV19 to TRBJ1-5; D may be TRBD1 (5 bases). The CDR3 loop spans 15 amino acids. V was shortened by 6 bases and J by 2 bases, with 14 bases between the two germline ends. Germline CDR1 and CDR2: LNHDA and SQIVND (reference sequence). As DNA, the CDR3 is TGTGCCAGTAGAATCGGCAGGGCGGGCAATCAGCCCCAGCATTTT. The encoded protein is CASRIGRAGNQPQHF.

This rearrangement joins TRBV19 to TRBJ2-7; 16 nucleotides match TRBD2. The CDR3 length is 19 residues. Germline trimming cut 5 bases from V and 2 bases from J; bases unmatched to any gene: 12. CDR1 is LNHDA, CDR2 SQIVND, per germline (reference sequence). CDR3 in amino acids: CASSLQGLAGGPPTYEQYF. Here the CDR3 DNA reads TGTGCCAGTAGTCTCCAGGGACTAGCGGGAGGGCCACCTACCTACGAGCAGTACTTC.

The chain joins TRBV2 to TRBJ2-7; 7 positions agree with TRBD1. The V gene end was trimmed by 3 bases and the J gene end by 7 bases; junction bases not matched to a gene: 9. This CDR3 has 14 residues. Germline CDR1 and CDR2: SNHLY and FYNNEI. Written as DNA, the CDR3 is TGTGCCAGCAGTGAGGGCCAGGGGGACATTGAGCAGTACTTC. Its protein product is CASSEGQGDIEQYF.

The chain combines TRBV29-1 with TRBJ2-7; a weak D match, TRBD1 (5 bases). Trimming took off 6 bases at V and 2 bases at J, with 14 bases between the two ends. Germline CDR1 is SQVTM and CDR2 is ANQGSEA. The CDR3 sequence is 13 residues long. CDR3 bases: TGCAGCGTGGCAGGGTTACCTCCCTACGAGCAGTACTTC. Translating it yields CSVAGLPPYEQYF.

The J gene is TRBJ2-7, the V gene TRBV29-1, with D possibly being TRBD1 (6 bases). The CDR3 is made up of 11 amino acids. V was shortened by 6 bases and J by 6 bases, with 12 bases between the two germline ends. The germline CDR1 and CDR2 sequences are SQVTM and ANQGSEA. The CDR3 nucleotides read TGCAGCGTAAAACAGGGTCGCGAGCAGTACTTC. Translated, it gives CSVKQGREQYF.

The chain couples TRBV18 to TRBJ2-7; 8 bases agree with TRBD2. The germline CDR1 and CDR2 sequences are KGHSH and LQKENI. V was pared by 0 bases and J by 10 bases, with 5 bases of the junction left unmatched. This CDR3 is 13 amino acids long. DNA for the CDR3: TGTGCCAGCTCACCACCGGACGGGAGGGCCCAGTACTTC. Translated, it gives CASSPPDGRAQYF.

The V call is TRBV6-1, the J call TRBJ2-7; TRBD1 is a possible D gene (5 bases). This CDR3 region has 15 residues. Germline V CDR1 and CDR2: MNHNS, SASEGT. Between the trimmed V and J ends, which lost 6 bases and 2 bases, there was a span of 17 bases. As DNA, the CDR3 is TGTGCCAGCAGCGGTCGACAGTTACGGGCCTACGAGCAGTACTTC. It yields the protein CASSGRQLRAYEQYF.

The chain employs TRBV27 and TRBJ1-6; D might be TRBD1 (5 bases). Germline assignment: CDR1 MNHEY and CDR2 SMNVEV (reference sequence). Trimming stripped 4 bases from V and 13 bases from J, with 11 bases between. The CDR3 totals 12 residues. CDR3 nucleotides: TGTGCCAGCAGTTCCCCCAGGGCGCCCCTCCACTTT. It codes for CASSSPRAPLHF.

The chain has TRBV19 and TRBJ2-3, with TRBD2 identical over 7 bases. Trimming took 4 bases from V and 0 from J; bases not matched to a gene: 16. CDR1 LNHDA and CDR2 SQIVND come from the germline V gene (reference sequence). This CDR3 has 19 residues. This CDR3 reads CASSTPGLDFGASTDTQYF. In nucleotides, the CDR3 is TGTGCCAGTAGTACCCCAGGACTAGATTTTGGGGCTAGCACAGATACGCAGTATTTT.

This CDR3 reads CASSPLLNQPQHF. CDR3 DNA sequence: TGTGCCAGCAGTCCCCTACTGAATCAGCCCCAGCATTTT. The chain joins TRBV6-5 to TRBJ1-5; D is unresolved. The CDR3 contains 13 residues. Trimming pared 5 bases from V and 4 bases from J, leaving 9 bases between. The germline V gene has CDR1 MNHEY and CDR2 SVGAGI.

V gene TRBV19 combines with J gene TRBJ2-2; D is unresolved. The CDR3 sequence is 13 residues long. The V end was cut by 4 bases, the J end by 3 bases, with 6 bases between. CDR1 is LNHDA, CDR2 SQIVND, per germline (reference sequence). The CDR3 DNA follows: TGTGCCAGTAGTACTTCGTACACCGGGGAGCTGTTTTTT. Encoded protein: CASSTSYTGELFF.

CDR3 bases: TGCAGCGGCATTTGGGGGACTACCTGGAATGAGCAGTTCTTC. The encoded protein is CSGIWGTTWNEQFF. The V call is TRBV29-1, the J call TRBJ2-1; TRBD2 matches 7 bases. The CDR3 length is 14 residues. Germline CDR1 and CDR2: SQVTM and ANQGSEA. V was pared by 7 bases and J by 7 bases, with 13 bases of the junction left unmatched.

The chain uses TRBV7-8 and TRBJ1-3, with no clear D. This CDR3 has 13 amino acids. Between the trimmed V and J ends, which lost 5 bases and 0 bases, there was a span of 5 bases. Germline V gives CDR1 SGHVS, CDR2 FQNEAQ. The CDR3 loop reads CASSPHSGNTIYF. CDR3 DNA sequence: TGTGCCAGCAGCCCCCACTCTGGAAACACCATATATTTT.

In this sample, this clone turned up a few times. V and J are TRBV7-8 and TRBJ1-3; D possibly corresponds to TRBD1 (6 bases). The CDR3 is made up of 17 amino acids. V was cut by 1 base and J by 3 bases, with 16 bases left in between. The germline V gene encodes CDR1 SGHVS and CDR2 FQNEAQ. The CDR3 spells CASSLEAQGRFGNTIYF. The CDR3 region has the DNA TGTGCCAGCAGCTTAGAGGCTCAGGGGCGGTTTGGAAACACCATATATTTT.

The J gene is TRBJ1-1, the V gene TRBV18; 10 bases are a match to TRBD1. After removal of 3 bases from V and 6 bases from J, the junction contained 7 bases not matched to a gene. Germline-derived CDR1 and CDR2 are KGHSH and LQKENI. CDR3 length: 15 amino acids. Written as DNA, the CDR3 is TGTGCCAGCTCACCGAGAGGACAGGGGGGCGCTGAAGCTTTCTTT. Its translation is CASSPRGQGGAEAFF.

In this sample, this clone turned up a few times. The chain uses TRBV4-1 and TRBJ2-5; possible D gene TRBD2, 6 bases. The end of the DNA is better explained by TRBJ2-7, so the J call may be wrong. The CDR3 is 17 amino acids. Germline V gene data show CDR1 as MGHRA and CDR2 as YSYEKL. DNA of the CDR3: TGCGCCAGCAGCCAGACCGGGACTCCCCTTGGTTCCTACGAGCAGTACTTC. Amino acid sequence: CASSQTGTPLGSYEQYF.

The J gene is TRBJ1-2, the V gene TRBV9; TRBD1 matches 7 bases. This CDR3 comprises 13 residues. Unmatched junction bases numbered 4, after V lost 2 bases and J lost 6 bases. Germline assignment: CDR1 SGDLS and CDR2 YYNGEE. CDR3 protein: CASSVSGGHGYTF. CDR3 bases: TGTGCCAGCAGCGTTTCAGGGGGGCATGGCTACACCTTC.

CDR3 in DNA: TGTGCCAGCAGCGCCGGCAACAGGGGCGCGCAGTACTTC. Translation: CASSAGNRGAQYF. The V call is TRBV7-9, the J call TRBJ2-5, with 7 positions matching TRBD1. This CDR3 has 13 amino acids. CDR1 is SEHNR, CDR2 FQNEAQ, per germline (reference sequence). V was pared by 5 bases and J by 11 bases, with 11 bases of the junction left unmatched.

The sample holds a few counts of this clone. The rearrangement uses TRBV7-9 and TRBJ2-3, with 13 bases identical to TRBD2. Germline V CDR1 and CDR2: SEHNR, FQNEAQ (reference sequence). The CDR3 totals 14 residues. With V trimmed by 6 bases and J by 4 bases, 1 base remained unmatched. The CDR3 DNA reads TGTGCCAGCAGACTAGCGGGAGGGGCAGATACGCAGTATTTT. Its protein product is CASRLAGGADTQYF.

The CDR3 spells CASSAQLAGVSGMYEQYF. The DNA for the CDR3 is TGTGCCAGCAGCGCCCAACTAGCGGGAGTATCGGGAATGTACGAGCAGTACTTC. The chain is built from TRBV9 and TRBJ2-7, with 11 positions matching TRBD2. Germline V gene lookup returns CDR1 SGDLS and CDR2 YYNGEE. CDR3 size: 18 residues. V was clipped by 3 bases and J by 4 bases; unmatched bases: 15.

The chain joins TRBV10-2 to TRBJ2-5, with D unresolved. The V and J ends lost 7 bases and 2 bases respectively, with 8 bases between them. This CDR3 is built from 12 residues. The germline CDR1 and CDR2 sequences are WSHSY and SAAADI. CDR3 protein: CASMRSQETQYF. The CDR3 DNA sequence: TGCGCCAGCATGCGATCACAAGAGACCCAGTACTTC.

V is TRBV2 and J is TRBJ2-5; 7 bases are a match to TRBD2. The better agreement between TRBJ2-7 and the DNA end casts doubt on the J call. CDR3 length: 14 amino acids. Looked up from germline, CDR1 is SNHLY and CDR2 is FYNNEI. This CDR3 reads CASTGGIPSYEQYF. The CDR3 coding sequence is TGTGCCAGCACCGGGGGGATCCCCTCCTACGAGCAGTACTTC.

Notes on this clone: One junction end disagrees with the germline gene, perhaps due to a read error. The chain carries TRBV15 and TRBJ1-3; no reliable D call. Germline V gene data show CDR1 as LNHNV and CDR2 as YYDKDF (reference sequence). This CDR3 has 19 amino acids. The CDR3 loop is CATSGEVGFSLTPGNTIYF. CDR3 DNA: TGTGCCACCAGCGGAGAGGTCGGTTTTTCATTAACCCCTGGAAACACCATATATTTT.

The chain has TRBV28 and TRBJ2-6; 9 positions agree with TRBD2. CDR1 MDHEN and CDR2 SYDVKM come from the germline V gene. CDR3 size: 19 residues. Trimming took 2 bases from V and 0 from J; bases not matched to a gene: 8. CDR3 loop: CASSLRGLAGISGANVLTF. In DNA form, the CDR3 reads TGTGCCAGCAGTTTAAGGGGGCTAGCGGGGATCTCTGGGGCCAACGTCCTGACTTTC.